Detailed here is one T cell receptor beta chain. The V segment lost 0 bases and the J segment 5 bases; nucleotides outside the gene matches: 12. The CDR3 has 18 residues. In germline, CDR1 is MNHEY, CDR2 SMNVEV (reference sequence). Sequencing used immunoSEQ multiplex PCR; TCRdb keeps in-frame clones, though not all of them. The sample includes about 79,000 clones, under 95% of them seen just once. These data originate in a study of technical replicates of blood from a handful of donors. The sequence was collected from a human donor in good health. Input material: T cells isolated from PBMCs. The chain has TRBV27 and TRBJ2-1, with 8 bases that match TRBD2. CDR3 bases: TGTGCCAGCAGTTTATCGAATCCCGGGACTAGGAGGGACAATGAGCAGTTCTTC. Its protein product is CASSLSNPGTRRDNEQFF.